Listed below are T cell receptor beta chains from one sample, sequenced in a study of T cell responses to AZD1222 COVID-19 vaccine. Repertoires were generated with immunoSEQ multiplex PCR, while TCRdb's copy carries only in-frame clones and drops some. The sample has some 100,000 clones; about nine tenths are singletons. Here the sequenced sample was peripheral blood, taken on day 0 of AZD1222 vaccination. Every receptor here comes from an adult in good health. Both conserved end residues are part of each CDR3. D genes are given only for firm matches.

CDR3 protein | D gene | V gene | CDR3 length
CASSSDRNTEAFF | . | TRBV7-7 | 13
CASAETRWTAPKIGGYTF | . | TRBV7-2 | 18
CASSPWDRDEKLFF | TRBD1 | TRBV3-1/TRBV3-2 | 14
CASSYSGGEQYF | . | TRBV6-5 | 12
CASSLGYTGELFF | . | TRBV7-9 | 13
CASSGRSSTDTQYF | . | TRBV7-3 | 14
CATSDFGAQNVLTF | . | TRBV24-1 | 14
CASRVPGQGSDSPLHF | . | TRBV21-1 | 16
CASSVVSGGRSDTQYF | TRBD2 | TRBV9 | 16
CASSYGPGANYGYTF | . | TRBV6-5 | 15
CASSWVIDKSSYEQYF | . | TRBV6-2/TRBV6-3 | 16
CASSITGEHGYTF | TRBD1 | TRBV25-1 | 13
CASWDGGFSGANVLTF | . | TRBV19 | 16
CASSAGTLVTETQYF | . | TRBV5-1 | 15
CASSWTGAPGNTIYF | TRBD1 | TRBV6-5 | 15
CASSPLPREGGYTF | . | TRBV18 | 14
CASSLVSVAFF | . | TRBV11-2 | 11